Presented here are 5 T cell receptor beta chains from one specimen sequenced in a study of OX40 agonist ivuxolimab in advanced cancers. The library was obtained by the immunoSEQ multiplex PCR assay. TCRdb obtained this table from immuneACCESS and retained in-frame rearrangements with V and J assigned. These tables miss some clones; where compared with another copy, unresolved V genes account for less than half of the shortfall, and the remainder is unexplained. This sample is represented by roughly 79,000 clones; about 89% of them were singletons. 1.5% to 2% of the sample is held by the ten biggest clonotypes. Sequencing was performed on CD4+ or CD8+ T cells sorted from blood, taken in a trial of the OX40 agonist ivuxolimab. Every receptor here comes from an adult with an advanced solid tumor such as melanoma, head and neck, liver or kidney cancer.

J is TRBJ2-3 and V is TRBV10-3; the match to TRBD2 covers 7 bases. Germline V gene lookup returns CDR1 ENHRY and CDR2 SYGVKD. The CDR3 consists of 15 residues. Trimming at V came to 2 bases and at J to 5 bases, leaving 7 bases not matched to a gene. The CDR3 coding sequence is TGTGCCATCAGTGAGAGGGTAGCGGGCTTAGATACGCAGTATTTT. Its translation is CAISERVAGLDTQYF.

This chain joins TRBV25-1 and TRBJ2-5; a weak D match, TRBD2 (7 bases). The CDR3 covers 17 residues. Trimming removed 2 bases at V and 2 bases at J, with 18 bases between. Germline V CDR1 and CDR2: MGHDK, SYGVNS. The CDR3 coding sequence is TGTGCCAGCAGTGAAGGAGGGGGGGCTAACTTACAAGAGACCCAGTACTTC. As protein: CASSEGGGANLQETQYF.

This clone appeared a single time. DNA of the CDR3: TGTGCCAGCAGCTTGTCAGGGGGAATAAGCACCGGGGAGCTGTTTTTT. Encoded protein: CASSLSGGISTGELFF. This chain links TRBV5-4 with TRBJ2-2; the match to TRBD1 covers 7 bases. J lost 4 bases, V lost 1 base, and 7 bases had no gene match. The CDR3 extends over 16 amino acids. CDR1 is SGHNT and CDR2 is YYREEE in the germline V gene (reference sequence).

For the CDR3, the DNA is TGCGCCAGCAGGTCGGAGTGGCGGGGAAACACCGGGGAGCTGTTTTTT. Amino acid sequence: CASRSEWRGNTGELFF. The chain is built from TRBV5-1 and TRBJ2-2; a possible D gene is TRBD2 (6 bases). This CDR3 contains 16 residues. Germline loops: CDR1 SGHRS, CDR2 YFSETQ. V dropped 5 bases and J dropped 2 bases, with 16 bases sitting between them.

This chain's CDR3 is CASSPTSGSYEQYF. The CDR3 DNA reads TGCGCCAGCAGCCCTACAAGCGGGAGCTACGAGCAGTACTTC. The chain links TRBV5-1 to TRBJ2-7, with 8 positions matching TRBD2. Germline V CDR1 and CDR2: SGHRS, YFSETQ. The trim removed 4 bases at V and 3 bases at J, leaving 6 bases unmatched. The CDR3 runs 14 residues.